This T cell receptor beta chain was captured in a study of neurological immune-mediated disorders. General study points: When grouped phylogenetically, the repertoires of 18 of the 34 multiple sclerosis patients fell together in one related-CDR3 cluster, which is a possible signature.

The ends lost 2 bases at V and 4 bases at J; junction bases unmatched: 9. Germline CDR1 is SGHTA and CDR2 is FQGNSA. This CDR3 is built from 17 residues. This clonotype was observed many times. Its antigen is currently unknown. TCRdb recomputed calls from the 5' RACE reads with MiXCR, one row per CDR3 protein. The sample lists some 86,000 distinct CDR3 sequences, 2.6% occurring once. The TCR comes from a woman aged 25 to 39 with multiple sclerosis. Sequenced: PBMCs. The chain has TRBV7-2 and TRBJ2-7; 12 bases align to TRBD1. The CDR3 loop is CASSLSGTGGPGYEQYF. DNA of the CDR3: TGTGCCAGCAGCTTATCCGGGACAGGGGGCCCCGGGTACGAGCAGTACTTC. Supplemented by reference TRBV7-2 and TRBJ2-7, the full variable domain reads GAGVSQSPSNKVTEKGKDVELRCDPISGHTALYWYRQSLGQGLEFLIYFQGNSAPDKSGLPSDRFSAERTGGSVSTLTIQRTQQEDSAVYLCASSLSGTGGPGYEQYFGPGTRLTVT.